This T cell receptor beta chain was identified in a study of blood T cell repertoires in COVID-19. Study overall: Sites across the United States, Italy and Spain contributed samples from acute and convalescent COVID-19. Sample material is recorded as cDNA or gDNA derived from T cells, B-cell-depleted T cells, or PBMCs.

In the authors' methods: Counts of nucleated cells, estimated from reference gene primer amplification, were obtained. Libraries were prepared by immunoSEQ multiplex PCR; TCRdb keeps only in-frame clonotypes and omits some of them. V, J and clone size derive from that table, while D and trimming were established from the DNA sequence. The table has about 230,000 clones, approximately 82% seen once. Germline V lookup: CDR1 KGHSH, CDR2 LQKENI. CDR3 length equals 16 residues. The V segment lost 0 bases and the J segment 4 bases; nucleotides outside the gene matches: 3. V usage is TRBV18 and J usage is TRBJ2-1, with 10 bases lining up with TRBD2. Source material: peripheral blood. This receptor was identified in a woman in her sixties or seventies with active or convalescent COVID-19. Here the CDR3 reads CASSPPSGGRYNEQFF. The CDR3 nucleotides are TGTGCCAGCTCACCACCTAGCGGGGGGAGATACAATGAGCAGTTCTTC.